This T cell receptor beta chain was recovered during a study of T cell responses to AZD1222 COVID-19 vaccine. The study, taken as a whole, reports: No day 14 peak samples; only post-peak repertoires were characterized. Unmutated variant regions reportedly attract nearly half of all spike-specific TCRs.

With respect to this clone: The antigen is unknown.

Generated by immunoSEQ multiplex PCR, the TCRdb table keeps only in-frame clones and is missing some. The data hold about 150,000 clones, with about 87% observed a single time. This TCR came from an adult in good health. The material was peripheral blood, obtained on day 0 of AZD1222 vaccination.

The CDR3: CSASLSHGAEQFF. The CDR3 DNA sequence: TGCAGTGCTAGTCTCTCCCACGGGGCTGAGCAGTTCTTC. The chain recombines TRBV20-1 with TRBJ2-1; D is possibly TRBD1 or TRBD2 (5 bases each). Trimming pared 3 bases from V and 9 bases from J, leaving 15 bases between. CDR3 size: 13 residues. Germline loops: CDR1 DFQATT, CDR2 SNEGSKA (reference sequence).